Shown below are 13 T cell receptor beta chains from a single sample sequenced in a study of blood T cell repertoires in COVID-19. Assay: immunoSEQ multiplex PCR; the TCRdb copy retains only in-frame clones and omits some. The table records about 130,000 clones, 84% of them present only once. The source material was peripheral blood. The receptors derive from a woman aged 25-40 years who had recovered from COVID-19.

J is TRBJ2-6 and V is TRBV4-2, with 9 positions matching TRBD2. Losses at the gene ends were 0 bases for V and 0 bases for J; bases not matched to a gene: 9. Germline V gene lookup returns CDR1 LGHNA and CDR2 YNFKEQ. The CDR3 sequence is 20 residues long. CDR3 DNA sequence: TGTGCCAGCAGCCAAGATGGGGCTAGCGGGGAACGCTCTGGGGCCAACGTCCTGACTTTC. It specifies CASSQDGASGERSGANVLTF.

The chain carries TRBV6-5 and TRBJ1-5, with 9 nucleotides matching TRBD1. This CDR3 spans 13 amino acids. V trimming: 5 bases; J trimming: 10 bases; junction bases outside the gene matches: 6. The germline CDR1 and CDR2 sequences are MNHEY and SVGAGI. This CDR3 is CASSLTGGRPQHF. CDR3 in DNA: TGTGCCAGCAGTCTGACAGGGGGTAGACCCCAGCATTTT.

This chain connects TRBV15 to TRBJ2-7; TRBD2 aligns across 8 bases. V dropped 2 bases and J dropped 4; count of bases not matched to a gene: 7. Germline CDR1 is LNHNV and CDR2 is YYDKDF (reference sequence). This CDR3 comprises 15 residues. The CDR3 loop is CATSRPGAGDYEQYF. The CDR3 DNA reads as TGTGCCACCAGCAGACCCGGAGCGGGGGATTACGAGCAGTACTTC.

The CDR3 sequence is CASSLVLSGYTF. DNA of the CDR3: TGTGCCAGCAGCTTAGTTTTATCTGGCTACACCTTC. The V and J genes are TRBV7-9 and TRBJ1-2; D is uncertain. V lost 1 base and J 7 bases, leaving 7 bases between the germline ends. The germline V gene encodes CDR1 SEHNR and CDR2 FQNEAQ (reference sequence). The CDR3 sequence is 12 residues long. The complete variable domain, with remaining parts taken from reference TRBV7-9 and TRBJ1-2, reads DTGVSQNPRHKITKRGQNVTFRCDPISEHNRLYWYRQTLGQGPEFLTYFQNEAQLEKSRLLSDRFSAERPKGSFSTLEIQRTEQGDSAMYLCASSLVLSGYTFGSGTRLTVV.

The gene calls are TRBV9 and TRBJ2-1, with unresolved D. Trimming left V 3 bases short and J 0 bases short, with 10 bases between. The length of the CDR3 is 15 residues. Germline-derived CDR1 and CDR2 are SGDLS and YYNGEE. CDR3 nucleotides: TGTGCCAGCAGCGCAAGTCTGAGCTCCTACAATGAGCAGTTCTTC. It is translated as CASSASLSSYNEQFF. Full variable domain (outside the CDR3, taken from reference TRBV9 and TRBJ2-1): DSGVTQTPKHLITATGQRVTLRCSPRSGDLSVYWYQQSLDQGLQFLIQYYNGEERAKGNILERFSAQQFPDLHSELNLSSLELGDSALYFCASSASLSSYNEQFFGPGTRLTVL.

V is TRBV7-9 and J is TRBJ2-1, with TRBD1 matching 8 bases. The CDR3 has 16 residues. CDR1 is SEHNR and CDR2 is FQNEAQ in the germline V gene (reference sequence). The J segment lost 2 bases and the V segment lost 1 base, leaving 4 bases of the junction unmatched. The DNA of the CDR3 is TGTGCCAGCAGCTTAGGGACAGGGTGGACCTACAATGAGCAGTTCTTC. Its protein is CASSLGTGWTYNEQFF.

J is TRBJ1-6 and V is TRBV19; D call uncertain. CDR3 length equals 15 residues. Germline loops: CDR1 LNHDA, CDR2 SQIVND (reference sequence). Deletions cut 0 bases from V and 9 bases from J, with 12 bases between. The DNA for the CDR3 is TGTGCCAGTAGTATAGATGAGGGCCGAGGTTCACCCCTCCACTTT. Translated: CASSIDEGRGSPLHF.

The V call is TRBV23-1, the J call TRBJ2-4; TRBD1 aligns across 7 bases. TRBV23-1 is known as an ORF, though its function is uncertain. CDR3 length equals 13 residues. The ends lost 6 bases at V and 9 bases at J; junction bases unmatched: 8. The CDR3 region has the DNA TGCGCCAGCAGACGGACAGGCCCTAGCATTCAGTACTTC. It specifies CASRRTGPSIQYF.

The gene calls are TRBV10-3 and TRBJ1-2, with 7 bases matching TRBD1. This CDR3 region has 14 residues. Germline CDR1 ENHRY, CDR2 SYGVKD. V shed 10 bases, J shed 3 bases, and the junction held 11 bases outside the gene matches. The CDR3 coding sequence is TGTGCCACCGAAAATACAGGGGTCGACTATGGCTACACCTTC. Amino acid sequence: CATENTGVDYGYTF.

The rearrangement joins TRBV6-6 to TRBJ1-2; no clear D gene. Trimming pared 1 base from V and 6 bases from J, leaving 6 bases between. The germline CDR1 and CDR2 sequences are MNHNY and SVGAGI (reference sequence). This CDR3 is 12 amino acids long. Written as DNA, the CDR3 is TGTGCCAGCAGTTACTACGAGGATGGCTACACCTTC. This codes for CASSYYEDGYTF.

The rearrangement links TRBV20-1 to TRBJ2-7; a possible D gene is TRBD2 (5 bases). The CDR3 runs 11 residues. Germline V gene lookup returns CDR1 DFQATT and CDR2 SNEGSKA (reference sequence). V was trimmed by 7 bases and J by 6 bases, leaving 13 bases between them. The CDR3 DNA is TGCAGTGTCCGGGCCGAGGGCGAGCAGTACTTC. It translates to CSVRAEGEQYF.

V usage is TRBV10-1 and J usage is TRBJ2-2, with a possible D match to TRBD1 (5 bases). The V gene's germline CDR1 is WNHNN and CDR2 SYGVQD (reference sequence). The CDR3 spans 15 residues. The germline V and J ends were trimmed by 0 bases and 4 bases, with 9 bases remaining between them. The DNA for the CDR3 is TGCGCCAGCAGTGAGTCCCAGGGTAGCACCGGGGAGCTGTTTTTT. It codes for CASSESQGSTGELFF.

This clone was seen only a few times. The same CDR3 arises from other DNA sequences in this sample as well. For the CDR3, the DNA is TGTGCCAGCAGTGAGCAGGGGATGGGCTACGAGCAGTACTTC. It codes for CASSEQGMGYEQYF. This chain links TRBV2 with TRBJ2-7, with D maybe TRBD1 (6 bases). Germline CDR1 reads SNHLY; CDR2 reads FYNNEI. The V gene lost 3 bases and the J gene lost 3 bases, with 12 bases spanning the gap. This CDR3 spans 14 amino acids. The full variable domain, its missing parts supplied by reference TRBV2 and TRBJ2-7, is EPEVTQTPSHQVTQMGQEVILRCVPISNHLYFYWYRQILGQKVEFLVSFYNNEISEKSEIFDDQFSVERPDGSNFTLKIRSTKLEDSAMYFCASSEQGMGYEQYFGPGTRLTVT.